Presented here are 20 T cell receptor beta chains from one specimen sequenced in a study of PD-1 blockade in mismatch repair-deficient tumors. Profiling relied on immunoSEQ multiplex PCR, and the TCRdb table lists in-frame clones only, not all of them. The data show tens of thousands of clones, more than 75% seen once. Sample: peripheral blood, taken 2 weeks after starting pembrolizumab. All receptors derive from an adult with mismatch repair-deficient cancer.

The V call is TRBV7-3, the J call TRBJ2-2; D remains unclear. V lost 5 bases and J lost 4, with 17 bases in between. Germline values: CDR1 SGHTA, CDR2 FQGTGA. The CDR3 is 16 amino acids. The CDR3 DNA reads as TGTGCCAGCAGCCCTCTACTATCGAGGAGCACCGGGGAGCTGTTTTTT. Its protein is CASSPLLSRSTGELFF. The full variable domain, its missing parts supplied by reference TRBV7-3 and TRBJ2-2, is GAGVSQTPSNKVTEKGKYVELRCDPISGHTALYWYRQSLGQGPEFLIYFQGTGAADDSGLPNDRFFAVRPEGSVSTLKIQRTERGDSAVYLCASSPLLSRSTGELFFGEGSRLTVL.

The V gene is TRBV5-1, the J gene TRBJ2-1, with D perhaps matching TRBD2 (6 bases). The CDR3 has 16 amino acids. Trimming removed 5 bases from V and 3 bases from J, with 18 bases in between. CDR1 and CDR2 (germline): SGHRS, YFSETQ. The CDR3 bases are TGCGCCAGCAGTTCCGACCCGGGACTGTACTACAATGAGCAGTTCTTC. Translating gives CASSSDPGLYYNEQFF.

The rearrangement joins TRBV10-1 to TRBJ2-3; a possible D gene is TRBD1 (6 bases). The CDR3 extends over 15 amino acids. CDR1 and CDR2 from the germline V gene are WNHNN and SYGVQD (reference sequence). Trimming pared 1 base from V and 2 bases from J, leaving 10 bases between. The DNA of the CDR3 is TGCGCCAGCAGTGAGTTGGACAGTGACACAGATACGCAGTATTTT. Protein: CASSELDSDTDTQYF.

The V gene is TRBV2, the J gene TRBJ2-5; D is possibly TRBD1 (5 bases). This CDR3 has 13 residues. Trimming shortened V by 6 bases and J by 4 bases, and 12 bases separated the two germline ends. CDR1 is SNHLY and CDR2 is FYNNEI in the germline V gene. Written as DNA, the CDR3 is TGTGCCAGCAGCTCGAGGACAAGAGAGACCCAGTACTTC. It codes for CASSSRTRETQYF.

The chain links TRBV7-9 to TRBJ2-5, with D possibly TRBD2 on 5 matching bases. Germline V gives CDR1 SEHNR, CDR2 FQNEAQ (reference sequence). V dropped 5 bases and J dropped 6 bases, with 16 bases sitting between them. The CDR3 runs to 14 residues. CDR3 sequence: CASSPMDLGKTQYF. DNA of the CDR3: TGTGCCAGCAGCCCCATGGACTTGGGAAAGACCCAGTACTTC.

The J gene is TRBJ2-1, the V gene TRBV6-1; 11 bases map to TRBD1. Losses at the gene ends were 5 bases for V and 10 bases for J; bases not matched to a gene: 10. Germline CDR1 MNHNS, CDR2 SASEGT. The CDR3 contains 15 residues. DNA for the CDR3: TGTGCCAGCAGTTCCCGGGACAGGGGGTTGTGGGAGCAGTTCTTC. This encodes CASSSRDRGLWEQFF.

V and J are TRBV30 and TRBJ1-1; 9 positions agree with TRBD1. Trimming took 5 bases from V and 8 from J; bases not matched to a gene: 6. Germline CDR1 is GTSNPN and CDR2 is SVGIG (reference sequence). This CDR3 is 12 amino acids long. CDR3 region: CAWRGQGGEAFF. In DNA, the CDR3 is TGTGCCTGGCGGGGACAGGGAGGAGAAGCTTTCTTT.

The chain combines TRBV14 with TRBJ2-1, with 11 bases lining up with TRBD2. The CDR3 runs to 15 residues. V lost 4 bases to trimming and J lost 8 bases; unmatched junction nucleotides: 7. Germline values: CDR1 SGHDN, CDR2 FVKESK. CDR3 residues: CASSPFLAGGYEQFF. The CDR3 bases are TGTGCCAGCAGCCCGTTCCTAGCGGGAGGCTATGAGCAGTTCTTC.

This clone has a count of ten or more. In DNA form, the CDR3 reads TGTGCCAGCAGTTTACGGACACAGGCGAACACCGGGGAGCTGTTTTTT. Translated: CASSLRTQANTGELFF. The rearrangement links TRBV27 to TRBJ2-2; a weak D match, TRBD1 (5 bases). The germline V and J ends were trimmed by 2 bases and 0 bases, with 10 bases remaining between them. The CDR3 length is 16 residues. Per the germline V gene, CDR1 is MNHEY and CDR2 is SMNVEV (reference sequence).

The chain is built from TRBV18 and TRBJ1-3, with D perhaps matching TRBD1 (5 bases). The germline V gene has CDR1 KGHSH and CDR2 LQKENI. V was shortened by 1 base and J by 3 bases, with 10 bases between the two germline ends. The CDR3 sequence is 15 residues long. CDR3 in amino acids: CASSPQGLGGNTIYF. The DNA for the CDR3 is TGTGCCAGCTCACCACAGGGACTTGGTGGAAACACCATATATTTT.

This clone was observed once. The rearrangement links TRBV5-8 to TRBJ2-1; D is possibly TRBD2 (5 bases). There are 16 residues in the CDR3. The V gene lost 4 bases and the J gene lost 2 bases, with 16 bases spanning the gap. Per germline, CDR1 SGHTS and CDR2 YDEGEE. CDR3 loop: CASSTRPIATYNEQFF. CDR3 nucleotides: TGTGCCAGCAGCACTAGGCCCATAGCGACCTACAATGAGCAGTTCTTC.

The chain couples TRBV11-2 to TRBJ2-5; 8 nucleotides line up with TRBD1. CDR3 size: 14 residues. Trimming at V came to 3 bases and at J to 5 bases, leaving 5 bases not matched to a gene. Germline CDR1 reads SGHAT; CDR2 reads FQNNGV. This CDR3 is CASSFDRGRETQYF. CDR3 coding DNA: TGTGCCAGCAGCTTTGACAGGGGTAGGGAGACCCAGTACTTC.

The rearrangement joins TRBV7-2 to TRBJ1-5; D not resolved. CDR1 and CDR2 (germline): SGHTA, FQGNSA. Trimming pared 1 base from V and 4 bases from J, leaving 11 bases between. This CDR3 is built from 15 residues. As DNA, the CDR3 is TGTGCCAGCAGCTTAGAGAGAACCGGAAATCAGCCCCAGCATTTT. Translating gives CASSLERTGNQPQHF.

The gene calls are TRBV29-1 and TRBJ2-4; a weak D match, TRBD2 (5 bases). CDR1 is SQVTM, CDR2 ANQGSEA, per germline. Between the trimmed V and J ends, which lost 5 bases and 9 bases, there was a span of 14 bases. The length of the CDR3 is 12 residues. CDR3 nucleotide sequence: TGCAGCGTTACTAGAACCGAGGGCATTCAGTACTTC. This sequence encodes CSVTRTEGIQYF. Supplemented by reference TRBV29-1 and TRBJ2-4, the full variable domain reads SAVISQKPSRDICQRGTSLTIQCQVDSQVTMMFWYRQQPGQSLTLIATANQGSEATYESGFVIDKFPISRPNLTFSTLTVSNMSPEDSSIYLCSVTRTEGIQYFGAGTRLSVL.

This chain links TRBV28 with TRBJ1-1; 7 bases fit TRBD1. The CDR3 has 15 amino acids. Trimming took 6 bases from V and 5 from J; bases not matched to a gene: 12. CDR1 and CDR2 (germline): MDHEN, SYDVKM. The CDR3 loop reads CASSPAKGAGTEAFF. The CDR3, as DNA: TGTGCCAGCAGCCCCGCTAAGGGGGCAGGAACTGAAGCTTTCTTT.

This chain links TRBV5-1 with TRBJ2-5; a possible D gene is TRBD1 (5 bases). Trimming took off 6 bases at V and 2 bases at J, with 8 bases between the two ends. CDR1 and CDR2 (germline): SGHRS, YFSETQ. There are 12 residues in the CDR3. The CDR3 sequence: CASNTGQETQYF. CDR3 coding DNA: TGCGCCAGCAACACAGGACAAGAGACCCAGTACTTC.

The rearrangement uses TRBV15 and TRBJ2-5, with 15 positions matching TRBD2. Germline V gene lookup returns CDR1 LNHNV and CDR2 YYDKDF (reference sequence). The CDR3 consists of 16 residues. V was clipped by 5 bases and J by 6 bases; unmatched bases: 7. The CDR3 DNA follows: TGTGCCACCAGCGGGCCGGGGACTAGCGGGAGGAAGACCCAGTACTTC. Its translation is CATSGPGTSGRKTQYF.

The chain uses TRBV15 and TRBJ1-2, with a possible D match to TRBD1 (5 bases). Between the trimmed V and J ends, which lost 0 bases and 8 bases, there was a span of 16 bases. Germline loops: CDR1 LNHNV, CDR2 YYDKDF (reference sequence). This CDR3 region has 15 residues. This CDR3 is CATSRDGTAARGYTF. CDR3 bases: TGTGCCACCAGCAGAGACGGGACGGCAGCGCGGGGCTACACCTTC. Complete variable domain (other parts from reference TRBV15 and TRBJ1-2): DAMVIQNPRYQVTQFGKPVTLSCSQTLNHNVMYWYQQKSSQAPKLLFHYYDKDFNNEADTPDNFQSRRPNTSFCFLDIRSPGLGDTAMYLCATSRDGTAARGYTFGSGTRLTVV.

The V call is TRBV25-1, the J call TRBJ2-7; D gene uncertain. This CDR3 region has 14 residues. Trimming pared 3 bases from V and 2 bases from J, leaving 11 bases between. CDR1 is MGHDK and CDR2 is SYGVNS in the germline V gene. The CDR3 DNA reads TGTGCCAGCAGTGATTCCCTGGATACCTACGAGCAGTACTTC. Translated: CASSDSLDTYEQYF.

A few counts support this clone. The rearrangement links TRBV6-5 to TRBJ2-1; 8 bases agree with TRBD1. Germline V lookup: CDR1 MNHEY, CDR2 SVGAGI. V shed 6 bases, J shed 2 bases, and the junction held 3 bases outside the gene matches. CDR3 length equals 14 residues. The CDR3 protein is CASRGTGTYNEQFF. CDR3 bases: TGTGCCAGCAGGGGGACAGGTACCTACAATGAGCAGTTCTTC.